This TCR beta chain was found in a study of shared clonotypes between healthy human individuals. The CDR3 has 14 amino acids. Germline V gives CDR1 SGHNT, CDR2 YYREEE (reference sequence). The ends were cut back, 2 bases at V and 1 base at J, with 10 bases in the middle. Assay used: immunoSEQ multiplex PCR; TCRdb lists only in-frame clones, some missing. Among some 2,500,000 clones listed, more than 85% were seen once. This clonotype was obtained from a man aged 18 to 35 in good health. Some clones in this sample may be carry-over from other donors' samples. Sequencing was carried out using naive CD4+ T cells from PBMCs. Subset defined: CD45RA+ positively selected. This rearrangement joins TRBV5-4 to TRBJ2-7; D is possibly TRBD1 (5 bases). The CDR3 here is CASSLNYRSYEQYF. The DNA for the CDR3 is TGTGCCAGCAGCTTAAATTACAGGTCCTACGAGCAGTACTTC.